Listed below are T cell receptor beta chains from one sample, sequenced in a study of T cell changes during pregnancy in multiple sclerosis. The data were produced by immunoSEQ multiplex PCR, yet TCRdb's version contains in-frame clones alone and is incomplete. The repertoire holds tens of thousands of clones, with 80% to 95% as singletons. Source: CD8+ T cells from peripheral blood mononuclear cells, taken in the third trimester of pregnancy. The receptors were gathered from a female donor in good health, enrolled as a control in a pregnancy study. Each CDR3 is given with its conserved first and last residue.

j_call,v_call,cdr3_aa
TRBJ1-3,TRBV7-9,CASSLGLAPGNTIYF
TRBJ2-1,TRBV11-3,CASSLDSPTSVDNEQFF
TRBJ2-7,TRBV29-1,CSVEVPLRGNTYEQYF
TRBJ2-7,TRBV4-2,CASSRRAQPDNEQYF
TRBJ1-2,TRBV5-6,CASSRQGDGYTF
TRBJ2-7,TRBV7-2,CASSPTGHSYEQYF
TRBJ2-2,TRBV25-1,CASSEFPGAVNTGELFF
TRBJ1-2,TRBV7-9,CASSFDRSYKALYGYTF
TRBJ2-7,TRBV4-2,CASKDGGGEQYF
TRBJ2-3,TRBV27,CASSSRLAGGTDTQYF
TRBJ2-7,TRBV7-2,CASSLDAGALLEQYF
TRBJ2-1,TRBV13,CASSLSRNEQFF
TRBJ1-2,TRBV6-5,CASSSPRDGHYGYTF
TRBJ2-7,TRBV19,CASSPGFLITRNSYEQYF
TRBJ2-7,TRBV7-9,CASSDEGLPYEQYF
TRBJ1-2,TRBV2,CASGGGGPYYGYTF
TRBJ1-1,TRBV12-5,CASGLSGLTEAFF
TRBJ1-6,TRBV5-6,CASRWGHRNSPLHF
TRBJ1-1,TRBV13,CASSLEGTEAFF
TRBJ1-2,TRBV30,CAWNPTGRANYGYTF